This TCR beta chain comes out of a study of T cell repertoires in cytomegalovirus infection. Study information: Evidence of both CMV infection and a matching HLA type came from public TCR beta signatures.

TCRdb reprocessed the reads via MiXCR and lists one record per CDR3 protein. The table lists roughly 76,000 distinct CDR3 sequences, around 3.4% of them singletons. Many counts were recorded for this clonotype. What it binds is unknown. General study results and limits: Within the response measured ex vivo, HLA-C-restricted CMV-specific TCR beta clonotypes were dominant. Pooled public TCR beta family frequency picked out CMV carriers with the relevant HLA.

The sequenced sample was PBMCs. The receptor's source is a human donor in good health (CMV status not recorded). Some clones in this sample may be carry-over from other donors' samples.

The CDR3 DNA follows: TGTGCCAGCTCACCACCGGTGTCTGGGGCCAACGTCCTGACTTTC. It yields the protein CASSPPVSGANVLTF. The chain recombines TRBV18 with TRBJ2-6, with no clear D. The CDR3 has 15 residues. Trimming left V 0 bases short and J 1 base short, with 4 bases between. Germline assignment: CDR1 KGHSH and CDR2 LQKENI.